The subject of this entry is one T cell receptor beta chain. No cognate antigen has been identified for it. One base away there is no much larger clone; base qualities are not given. V drops 3 bases and J drops 7 bases, leaving 13 bases in between. Sequences KGHSH (CDR1) and LQKENI (CDR2) are obtained from the germline V gene. The CDR3, from cysteine to phenylalanine, totals 14 residues. Only CDR3 DNA remains: 42 bases, in frame from the first base. Per the publication, the treatment or condition label means: 15 to 20 received Ad26.COV2.S at low or high dose, single or two shots; 5 received placebo; per-sample allocation not given. Repertoires of vaccine and placebo recipients were sequenced from samples collected on day 63 after the first injection. In Cohort 1b, around 25 adults aged 18-55 years were enrolled at a single site in Boston, USA, between 29 July and 7 August 2020. Ad26.COV2.S was a replication-incompetent adenovirus type 26 vector expressing a prefusion-stabilized SARS-CoV-2 spike protein from the original Wuhan strain.

This sample was included in a study of Ad26.COV2.S vaccination and SARS-CoV-2 variants (dated by TCRdb to the early 2020s). For the study in its entirety: Vaccine-arm donors came from COV1001, a multicentre, randomized, double-blind, placebo-controlled phase I-IIa trial of Ad26.COV2.S in healthy adults. Trial participants were randomized into five groups of five, in which low-dose or high-dose Ad26.COV2.S was given once or twice, or placebo was given on both occasions. TCRbeta repertoire sequencing served as the tool for gauging how specific and how broad the SARS-CoV-2-reactive T cell receptors were following Ad26.COV2.S vaccination. Ad26.COV2.S was administered intramuscularly at a dose of 5x10^10 or 1x10^11 viral particles, either as one shot or as two shots given 56 days apart. The TCR-sequenced set comprised about 32 samples: 19 Ad26.COV2.S vaccine recipients, 5 placebo recipients and 8 SARS-CoV-2 convalescent individuals. Investigators did not know the trial group allocation while performing experiments and assessing outcomes. Broader findings and caveats from the paper: After vaccination, substantial breadth of spike-specific CD8+ and CD4+ T cell responses was reported. The study was not powered to compare responses between vaccine doses or regimens. It was noted by the authors that total T cell responses may have been underestimated by the TCR breadth and depth analyses. Spike-specific TCR breadth was higher in Ad26.COV2.S recipients than in placebo recipients (P = 0.0014). Non-spike TCR breadth was comparable between vaccine and placebo recipients, consistent with the vaccine containing only spike.

The immunoSEQ Assay was the method used to sequence TCRbeta CDR3 regions. After extraction, genomic DNA underwent amplification by bias-controlled multiplex PCR, followed by high-throughput sequencing. The source study handled its data this way. To quantify the absolute abundance of every unique TCRbeta CDR3 region, sequences were collapsed and filtered. T cell fraction was estimated by normalizing TCRbeta template counts to usable DNA, which was measured by amplifying reference genes present in all nucleated cells. Repertoire TCRs were annotated as SARS-CoV-2-specific when V gene, CDR3 amino acid sequence and J gene were exactly matched to a known reactive TCR set. The reference SARS-CoV-2 TCR set came from MIRA and was filtered for enrichment in COVID-19-positive ImmuneCODE repertoires, removing public or cross-reactive TCRs. Based on the MIRA antigens, annotated TCRs were further analysed at the level of specific ORF or position within ORF. Breadth was defined as annotated unique rearrangements over total unique productive rearrangements; depth was the summed frequency of those rearrangements. Group comparisons of TCR breadth used two-sided Wilcoxon rank-sum tests. Held by TCRdb, this immuneACCESS table contains in-frame sequences only and omits some clones. Under half of the omission traces to an unresolved V gene where checked; the cause of the rest is unknown. V and J calls and clone size are copied from that table; D and trimming were computed from the DNA. Recorded for this sample are about 410,000 clones; approximately 90% of them occurred a single time. Over 1.5% of the sample is taken by the ten largest.

The rearranged chain carries TRBV18 and TRBJ2-1; the best D guess is TRBD1, with 6 bases matching. The receptor was derived from a person between 18 and 59 years old who received the Ad26.COV2.S COVID-19 vaccine or a placebo. Sequenced here: peripheral blood, sampled in a trial of Ad26.COV2.S vaccine versus placebo. The CDR3 protein sequence reads: CASSPEQGRNEQFF. The DNA reads as follows: TGTGCCAGCTCACCCGAACAGGGACGGAATGAGCAGTTCTTC.